This T cell receptor beta chain comes out of a study of shared clonotypes between healthy human individuals. V gave up 2 bases and J gave up 4 bases, with 13 bases separating them. The germline V gene has CDR1 KGHSH and CDR2 LQKENI. The CDR3 length is 15 residues. Sequencing was performed with immunoSEQ multiplex PCR; in TCRdb, only in-frame clones are kept and a portion is missing. The sample carries around 2,000,000 clones, approximately 95% recorded once. This sequence joins TRBV18 and TRBJ2-3, with D possibly being TRBD1 or TRBD2 (5 bases each). Sequencing was performed on naive CD4+ T cells sorted from blood. Subset indicated: CD45RA+ positively selected. This clonotype originated in a man between 18 and 35 years old in good health. This CDR3 is CASSPLQRGADTQYF. The CDR3 bases are TGTGCCAGCTCACCATTGCAACGGGGCGCAGATACGCAGTATTTT. The full variable domain, with the rest looked up from reference TRBV18 and TRBJ2-3, is NAGVMQNPRHLVRRRGQEARLRCSPMKGHSHVYWYRQLPEEGLKFMVYLQKENIIDESGMPKERFSAEFPKEGPSILRIQQVVRGDSAAYFCASSPLQRGADTQYFGPGTRLTVL.